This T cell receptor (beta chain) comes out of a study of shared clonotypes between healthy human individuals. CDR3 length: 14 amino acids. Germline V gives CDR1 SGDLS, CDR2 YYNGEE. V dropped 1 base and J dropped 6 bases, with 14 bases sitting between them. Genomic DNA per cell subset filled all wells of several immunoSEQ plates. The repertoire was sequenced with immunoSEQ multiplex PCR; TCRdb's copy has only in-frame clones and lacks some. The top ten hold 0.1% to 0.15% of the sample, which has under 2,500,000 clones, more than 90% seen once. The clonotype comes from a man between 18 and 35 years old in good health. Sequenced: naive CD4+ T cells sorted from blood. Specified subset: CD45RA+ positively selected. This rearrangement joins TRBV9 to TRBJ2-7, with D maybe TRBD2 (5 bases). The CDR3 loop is CASSVKASFGEQYF. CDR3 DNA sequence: TGTGCCAGCAGCGTAAAAGCTAGCTTCGGCGAGCAGTACTTC.